A single sample gave rise to the 24 T cell receptor beta chains below, sequenced in a study of somatic mutations in cytotoxic T cells in rheumatoid arthritis. The data were produced by immunoSEQ multiplex PCR, yet TCRdb's version contains in-frame clones alone and is incomplete. Of just under 7,500 clones in the sample, roughly 90% are singletons; the top ten hold 15% to 20%. The sequenced sample consisted of CD8+ T cells sorted from blood. These receptor sequences come from a man aged 40-49 years with rheumatoid arthritis.

The DNA for the CDR3 is TGTGCCAGTAGCCTCGGGGACTATGGCTACACCTTC. Protein sequence: CASSLGDYGYTF. The rearrangement joins TRBV19 to TRBJ1-2; D unresolved. The CDR3 extends over 12 amino acids. Trimming took off 6 bases at V and 3 bases at J, with 8 bases between the two ends. In germline, CDR1 is LNHDA, CDR2 SQIVND (reference sequence).

In its sample, this clone was seen once. The V call is TRBV7-3, the J call TRBJ1-2; 8 bases align to TRBD1. The germline V gene encodes CDR1 SGHTA and CDR2 FQGTGA. The CDR3 has 14 amino acids. V dropped 5 bases and J dropped 3; count of bases not matched to a gene: 5. The DNA for the CDR3 is TGTGCCAGCAGCCCTACAGGGGGGGACTATGGCTACACCTTC. It translates to CASSPTGGDYGYTF.

This clone was found once. The rearrangement links TRBV7-9 to TRBJ1-3; D possibly corresponds to TRBD1 (5 bases). The CDR3 is made up of 14 amino acids. Looked up from germline, CDR1 is SEHNR and CDR2 is FQNEAQ (reference sequence). V shed 4 bases and J shed 4 bases, with 11 bases lying between them. The CDR3: CASSSGQDGNTIYF. In DNA form, the CDR3 reads TGTGCCAGCAGCTCCGGACAAGACGGAAACACCATATATTTT.

V usage is TRBV9 and J usage is TRBJ2-5; TRBD1 is a possible D gene (6 bases). The CDR3 totals 15 residues. Per the germline V gene, CDR1 is SGDLS and CDR2 is YYNGEE. The V gene lost 1 base and the J gene lost 1 base, with 11 bases spanning the gap. CDR3: CASSVYQGFQETQYF. CDR3 DNA: TGTGCCAGCAGCGTATACCAGGGGTTCCAAGAGACCCAGTACTTC.

The chain uses TRBV5-1 and TRBJ2-1; the match to TRBD1 covers 7 bases. The germline V gene has CDR1 SGHRS and CDR2 YFSETQ. V shed 4 bases and J 6 bases; nucleotides not matched to a gene: 13. The CDR3 length is 16 residues. The CDR3 loop reads CASSILPGQTTNEQFF. DNA of the CDR3: TGCGCCAGCAGCATTCTCCCGGGACAGACTACCAATGAGCAGTTCTTC.

The chain uses TRBV2 and TRBJ1-1; D might be TRBD1 (5 bases). Germline-derived CDR1 and CDR2 are SNHLY and FYNNEI. This CDR3 comprises 10 residues. Trimming removed 11 bases from V and 10 bases from J, with 14 bases in between. CDR3 DNA: TGTGCCGGGGCGGGGTTAGCAGCTTTCTTT. It codes for CAGAGLAAFF. Combining the CDR3 with reference TRBV2 and TRBJ1-1 gives the whole variable domain EPEVTQTPSHQVTQMGQEVILRCVPISNHLYFYWYRQILGQKVEFLVSFYNNEISEKSEIFDDQFSVERPDGSNFTLKIRSTKLEDSAMYFCAGAGLAAFFGQGTRLTVV.

This clone has more than one count but fewer than ten. The CDR3 does not end in the conserved phenylalanine or tryptophan, so this is likely a read error. The limits of the CDR3 on the DNA are not certain, so only TCRdb's listed CDR3 is given. The rearrangement links TRBV2 to TRBJ1-2. CDR1 SNHLY and CDR2 FYNNEI come from the germline V gene. Counting both end residues, the CDR3 totals 11 amino acids. This chain's CDR3 is CASSDGGGQNL.

The CDR3 loop reads CASSYSSTNEQFF. CDR3 DNA sequence: TGTGCCAGCAGTTACTCTTCCACAAATGAGCAGTTCTTC. The chain links TRBV6-5 to TRBJ2-1; no clear D gene. Germline CDR1 is MNHEY and CDR2 is SVGAGI. The CDR3 loop spans 13 amino acids. Trimming left V 0 bases short and J 7 bases short, with 7 bases between.

The chain uses TRBV15 and TRBJ1-2; maybe TRBD1 (5 bases). CDR1 is LNHNV and CDR2 is YYDKDF in the germline V gene (reference sequence). The CDR3 contains 8 residues. V gave up 8 bases and J gave up 14 bases, with 9 bases separating them. The CDR3 DNA is TGTGCCACCGGGGGAGGGACCTTC. The encoded protein is CATGGGTF.

The chain uses TRBV19 and TRBJ1-5, with TRBD1 matching over 9 bases. The CDR3 has 15 amino acids. With 5 bases clipped from V and 3 bases from J, the junction kept 5 bases outside the gene matches. CDR1 LNHDA and CDR2 SQIVND come from the germline V gene (reference sequence). CDR3 sequence: CASSSGTGINQPQHF. The CDR3 coding sequence is TGTGCCAGTAGTTCCGGGACAGGGATCAATCAGCCCCAGCATTTT.

About this clone: An end of the junction differs from the germline gene, which may be a read error. This chain links TRBV5-6 with TRBJ1-1; 7 bases map to TRBD1. This CDR3 spans 14 amino acids. Per the germline V gene, CDR1 is SGHDT and CDR2 is YYEEEE. The CDR3 loop reads CASSHTQGNTKAFF. The CDR3 nucleotides read TGTGCCAGCAGTCACACACAGGGGAACACTAAAGCTTTCTTT.

This clone was seen more than once but under ten times. The chain recombines TRBV19 with TRBJ1-5, with 8 bases identical to TRBD1. The germline gives CDR1 LNHDA, CDR2 SQIVND (reference sequence). The CDR3 spans 14 residues. V dropped 10 bases and J dropped 6; count of bases not matched to a gene: 11. The CDR3: CATAISGTGQPQHF. The CDR3 region has the DNA TGTGCCACTGCGATTTCCGGGACAGGTCAGCCCCAGCATTTT.

On this clone itself: One junction end does not reproduce the germline sequence, and a read error may be involved. Other nucleotide sequences in the sample specify the same CDR3. This sequence joins TRBV27 and TRBJ1-6, with D perhaps TRBD1 (5 bases). Germline values: CDR1 MNHEY, CDR2 SMNVEV (reference sequence). The CDR3 has 15 amino acids. CDR3 amino acids: CASSMYRTLNSPLHF. In nucleotides, the CDR3 is TGTGCCAGCAGTATGTACAGGACCTTGAATTCCCCCCTCCACTTT.

The chain combines TRBV6-5 with TRBJ2-1; 13 bases are a match to TRBD2. CDR1 is MNHEY, CDR2 SVGAGI, per germline. V lost 5 bases, J lost 9 bases, and 7 bases stayed unmatched. The CDR3 length is 15 residues. This CDR3 is CASSRTSGGRSEQFF. For the CDR3, the DNA is TGTGCCAGCAGTCGGACTAGCGGGGGTCGGAGTGAGCAGTTCTTC.

The chain links TRBV7-8 to TRBJ1-2, with TRBD1 matching 8 bases. This CDR3 is built from 14 residues. In germline, CDR1 is SGHVS, CDR2 FQNEAQ. V was clipped by 3 bases and J by 4 bases; unmatched bases: 4. The CDR3 protein is CASSLTGEGYGYTF. The CDR3 DNA is TGTGCCAGCAGCTTGACAGGGGAAGGCTATGGCTACACCTTC.

The rearrangement links TRBV19 to TRBJ2-1, with D perhaps TRBD1 (5 bases). Germline loops: CDR1 LNHDA, CDR2 SQIVND (reference sequence). V was shortened by 3 bases and J by 2 bases, with 11 bases between the two germline ends. The CDR3 covers 15 residues. The DNA for the CDR3 is TGTGCCAGTAGTATTATGCAGGGTACCTACAATGAGCAGTTCTTC. It yields the protein CASSIMQGTYNEQFF.

This sequence joins TRBV7-2 and TRBJ2-3; 9 nucleotides line up with TRBD2. V shed 7 bases, J shed 3 bases, and the junction held 8 bases outside the gene matches. Germline values: CDR1 SGHTA, CDR2 FQGNSA. The CDR3 contains 15 residues. CDR3 DNA sequence: TGTGCCAGCACTTCGCGGGGGGGTTGGACAGATACGCAGTATTTT. Translating it yields CASTSRGGWTDTQYF.

For this clone: Other DNA variants within this sample encode the same CDR3. This chain uses TRBV5-4 with TRBJ2-5, with D tentatively TRBD2 (7 bases). Trimming stripped 7 bases from V and 5 bases from J, with 18 bases between. CDR1 SGHNT and CDR2 YYREEE come from the germline V gene (reference sequence). The CDR3 is made up of 14 amino acids. This CDR3 is CASEVRGGAETQYF. The CDR3 DNA reads TGTGCCAGCGAGGTTAGAGGGGGGGCTGAGACCCAGTACTTC.

This chain joins TRBV6-5 and TRBJ1-5; 9 bases are shared with TRBD1. Germline CDR1 MNHEY, CDR2 SVGAGI. The CDR3 consists of 15 residues. V lost 5 bases and J lost 3; bases outside the gene matches: 5. In DNA, the CDR3 is TGTGCCAGCAGTAAGGGACAGGGATACAATCAGCCCCAGCATTTT. This sequence encodes CASSKGQGYNQPQHF.

This sequence joins TRBV12-2 and TRBJ1-5. TRBV12-2 is described as a pseudogene. The CDR3 contains 18 residues. CDR3 sequence (DNA): TGTGTAAGTCGCCAATCGGGGGGAGGGGCCGTGGGGTATCAGCCCCAGCATTTT. Translating it yields CVSRQSGGGAVGYQPQHF.

V and J are TRBV9 and TRBJ2-3; tentative D call: TRBD2 (6 bases). This CDR3 has 17 residues. In germline, CDR1 is SGDLS, CDR2 YYNGEE. Deletions cut 0 bases from V and 4 bases from J, with 18 bases between. The CDR3 reads CASSVGSWGERADTQYF. CDR3 coding DNA: TGTGCCAGCAGCGTAGGTTCCTGGGGGGAACGAGCAGATACGCAGTATTTT.

This clone was detected only once. This rearrangement joins TRBV7-9 to TRBJ2-3; 8 bases line up with TRBD1. With 6 bases clipped from V and 3 bases from J, the junction kept 8 bases outside the gene matches. This CDR3 contains 15 residues. CDR1 is SEHNR, CDR2 FQNEAQ, per germline (reference sequence). The DNA for the CDR3 is TGTGCCAGCAGTTCTGGACAGGGAGTAACAGATACGCAGTATTTT. Translating gives CASSSGQGVTDTQYF.

This rearrangement joins TRBV6-5 to TRBJ2-5; D gene ambiguous. CDR1 is MNHEY and CDR2 is SVGAGI in the germline V gene. V lost 5 bases and J lost 0, with 4 bases in between. The CDR3 has 12 residues. CDR3 in amino acids: CASSSNQETQYF. The CDR3 DNA sequence: TGTGCCAGCAGTAGCAACCAAGAGACCCAGTACTTC.

The chain carries TRBV6-1 and TRBJ2-7, with D possibly TRBD1 on 5 matching bases. With 6 bases removed from V and 0 bases from J, the gap between germline ends came to 6 bases. There are 12 residues in the CDR3. The germline gives CDR1 MNHNS, CDR2 SASEGT. The DNA for the CDR3 is TGTGCCAGCAGCCAGGGCTCCTACGAGCAGTACTTC. Protein product: CASSQGSYEQYF.